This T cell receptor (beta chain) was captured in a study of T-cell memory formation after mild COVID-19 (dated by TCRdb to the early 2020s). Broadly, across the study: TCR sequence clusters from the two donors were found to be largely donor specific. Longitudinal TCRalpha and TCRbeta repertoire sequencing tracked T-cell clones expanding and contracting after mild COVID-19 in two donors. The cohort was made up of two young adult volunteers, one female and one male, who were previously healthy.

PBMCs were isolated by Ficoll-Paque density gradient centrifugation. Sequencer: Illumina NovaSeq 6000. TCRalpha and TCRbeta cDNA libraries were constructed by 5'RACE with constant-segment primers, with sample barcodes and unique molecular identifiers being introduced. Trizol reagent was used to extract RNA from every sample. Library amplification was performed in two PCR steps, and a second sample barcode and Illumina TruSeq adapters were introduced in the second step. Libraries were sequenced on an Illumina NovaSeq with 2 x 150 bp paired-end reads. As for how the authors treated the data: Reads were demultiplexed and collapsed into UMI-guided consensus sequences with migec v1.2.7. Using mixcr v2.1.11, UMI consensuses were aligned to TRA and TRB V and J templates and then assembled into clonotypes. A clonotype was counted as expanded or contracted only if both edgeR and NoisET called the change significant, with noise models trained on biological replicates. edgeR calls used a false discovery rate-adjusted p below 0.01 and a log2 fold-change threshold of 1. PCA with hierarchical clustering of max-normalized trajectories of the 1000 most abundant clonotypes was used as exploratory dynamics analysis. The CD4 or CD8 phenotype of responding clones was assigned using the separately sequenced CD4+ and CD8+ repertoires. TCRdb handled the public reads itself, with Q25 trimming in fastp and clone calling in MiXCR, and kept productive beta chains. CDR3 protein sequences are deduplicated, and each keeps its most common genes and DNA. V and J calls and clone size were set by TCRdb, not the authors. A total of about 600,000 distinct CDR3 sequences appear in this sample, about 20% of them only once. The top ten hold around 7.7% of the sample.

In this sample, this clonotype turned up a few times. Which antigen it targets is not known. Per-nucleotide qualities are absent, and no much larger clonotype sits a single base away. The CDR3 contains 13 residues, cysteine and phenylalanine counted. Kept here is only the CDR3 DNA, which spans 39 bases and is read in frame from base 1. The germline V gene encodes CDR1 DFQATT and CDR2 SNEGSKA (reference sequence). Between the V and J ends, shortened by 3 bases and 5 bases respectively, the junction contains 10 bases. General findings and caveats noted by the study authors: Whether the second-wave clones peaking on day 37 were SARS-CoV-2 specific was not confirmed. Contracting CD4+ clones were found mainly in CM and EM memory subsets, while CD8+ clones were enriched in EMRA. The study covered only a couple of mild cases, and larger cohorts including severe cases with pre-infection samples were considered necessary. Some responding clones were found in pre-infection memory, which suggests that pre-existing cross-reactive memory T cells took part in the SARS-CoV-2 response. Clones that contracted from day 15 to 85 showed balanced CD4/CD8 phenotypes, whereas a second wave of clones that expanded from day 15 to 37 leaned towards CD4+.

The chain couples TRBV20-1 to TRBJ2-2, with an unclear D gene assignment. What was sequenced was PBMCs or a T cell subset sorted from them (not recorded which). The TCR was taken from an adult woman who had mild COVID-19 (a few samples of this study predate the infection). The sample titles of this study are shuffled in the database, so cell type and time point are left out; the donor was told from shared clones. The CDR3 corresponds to CSASGLGTGELFF. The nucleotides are TGCAGTGCTAGCGGTTTAGGGACCGGGGAGCTGTTTTTT.